Listed below are T cell receptor beta chains from one sample, sequenced in a study of blood T cell repertoires in COVID-19. The protocol was immunoSEQ multiplex PCR, while the TCRdb copy is restricted to in-frame clones and leaves out a portion. This sample has about 61,000 clones, with about nine tenths found just once. The specimen sequenced was peripheral blood. The receptors shown here come from a woman aged 50 to 60 with active or convalescent COVID-19. Each CDR3 is given with its conserved first and last residue. Not every row has a clone size; where given, it reads once, few, many or a size class.

TRBV29-1,-,TRBJ2-7,CSVEGAGNTYEQYF
TRBV12-2,-,TRBJ1-5,CASRLAKEGGLGDYSNQPQHF
TRBV30,few,TRBJ1-5,CAWGQGINQPQHF
TRBV18,-,TRBJ2-7,CASSAGQSYEQYF
TRBV2,-,TRBJ2-3,CASSEAGLAGSTDTQYF
TRBV6-5,-,TRBJ1-2,CASSYPRQGEYGYTF
TRBV19,-,TRBJ2-5,CASRPLGQSQETQYF
TRBV19,-,TRBJ2-7,CASSPWASGSGYEQYF
TRBV4-2,-,TRBJ1-2,CASSQGGQGSLYGYTF
TRBV5-8,-,TRBJ2-3,CASSVGLAGAVDTQYF
TRBV14,-,TRBJ1-6,CASSQGTVPYNSPLHF
TRBV6-6,-,TRBJ2-6,CASSTSGLSGANVLTF
TRBV5-8,-,TRBJ2-3,CASDSGLAGTDTQYF
TRBV19,-,TRBJ2-1,CASSIRGNEQFF
TRBV10-2,-,TRBJ1-6,CASSERQGDSPLHF
TRBV3-1/TRBV3-2,-,TRBJ1-5,CASSQGTAKGQPQHF
TRBV14,-,TRBJ1-1,CASSYGQGFTEAFF
TRBV18,-,TRBJ2-7,CASSPSVTTYEQYF
TRBV5-4,once,TRBJ2-1,CASSLPTSGRRYEQFF
TRBV7-3,once,TRBJ1-1,CASSLSWGGTTEAFF
TRBV25-1,-,TRBJ2-1,CASSEQTTYNEQFF
TRBV27,-,TRBJ2-7,CASSLSPGSHEQYF
TRBV7-5,-,TRBJ2-1,CVRSLALLAGLLYNEQFF
TRBV9,-,TRBJ1-2,CASSEPGIGYTF
TRBV10-2,-,TRBJ2-7,CASSDTSSRDHEQYF
TRBV9,-,TRBJ1-1,CASSVGGSPKGTEAFF
TRBV27,-,TRBJ1-1,CASSKQENTEAFF
TRBV13,-,TRBJ2-5,CASSLGEGESQETQYF
TRBV4-2,-,TRBJ2-5,CASWKPGTSRETQYF
TRBV9,-,TRBJ2-7,CASSVVSGSFYEQYF
TRBV6-1,once,TRBJ1-1,CASSERYGLTEAFF
TRBV15,-,TRBJ2-3,CATSKLAGGMVRGTDTQYF
TRBV2,-,TRBJ1-4,CASTAGIYNEKLFF
TRBV3-1/TRBV3-2,-,TRBJ1-5,CASSQTRQVNSNQPQHF
TRBV28,-,TRBJ2-3,CASSPAGRDTQYF
TRBV5-8,-,TRBJ2-2,CASSPILIRTGELFF
TRBV5-1,-,TRBJ2-2,CASSLAMSSGLAGVIGELFF
TRBV9,-,TRBJ1-4,CASSVGGRMGEKLFF
TRBV9,-,TRBJ1-1,CASSVVGRVNTEAFF
TRBV10-3,-,TRBJ2-2,CAINGPGGDTGELFF
TRBV10-3,-,TRBJ2-7,CAIRTTGGQNEQYF
TRBV2,-,TRBJ2-5,CASNIGQAEETQYF
TRBV5-4,-,TRBJ1-2,CASSLREGALGYTF
TRBV2,-,TRBJ1-4,CASSGDRGYTNEKLFF
TRBV29-1,-,TRBJ2-1,CSVEGQREGHEQFF
TRBV27,-,TRBJ2-7,CASSPWTSGVYEQYF
TRBV15,-,TRBJ2-7,CATSSGARQNYEQYF
TRBV19,-,TRBJ1-1,CASSMTGMNTEAFF
TRBV5-6,-,TRBJ1-3,CASSLSSGNTIYF
TRBV6-5,once,TRBJ1-1,CASRYTGISTEAFF
TRBV30,-,TRBJ2-7,CAWRKLAGSYEQYF
TRBV11-2,once,TRBJ2-5,CASSLRGIETQYF